This TCR beta chain was obtained from a study of blood T cell repertoires in COVID-19. Across the whole study: From the United States, Italy and Spain came samples of acute and convalescent COVID-19. PBMCs, B-cell-depleted T cells, or T cells were the source of the cDNA or gDNA that made up the material.

Original processing methods: Researchers report that nucleated cell counts were estimated from reference gene primer amplification. Here immunoSEQ multiplex PCR was the method, and the copy in TCRdb shows in-frame clones only, minus some. D and trimming come from the DNA, and the V and J calls and clone size come from that table. This table has about 280,000 clones, around 90% appearing once. Deletions cut 6 bases from V and 1 base from J, with 16 bases between. CDR1 SGDLS and CDR2 YYNGEE come from the germline V gene. The CDR3 has 15 residues. The chain links TRBV9 to TRBJ1-1; D perhaps matches TRBD1 (5 bases). This receptor was obtained from a man aged 45 to 65 with acute or convalescent COVID-19. Sequenced input: peripheral blood. The CDR3 sequence is CASMAGPNPNTEAFF. CDR3 DNA: TGTGCCAGCATGGCAGGGCCCAACCCGAACACTGAAGCTTTCTTT.